This TCR beta chain stems from a study of shared clonotypes between healthy human individuals. The overall study: Every donor yielded three CD4 naive, three CD4 memory, two CD8 naive and one CD8 memory plate.

Assay: immunoSEQ multiplex PCR; the TCRdb copy retains only in-frame clones and omits some. The sample has over 1.5 million clones; around 98% are singletons. A note on this clone: Its antigen is still unknown.

Donation came from healthy HIV-negative adults that had no recent acute infections or vaccinations. Germline values: CDR1 SGHRS, CDR2 YFSETQ. The V segment lost 3 bases and the J segment 6 bases; nucleotides outside the gene matches: 2. CDR3 length equals 14 residues. Study-level findings and limits: Generally, estimated richness proved larger in naive subsets than it did in memory subsets.

Source material: naive CD4+ T cells sorted from blood. Sample subset: CD45RA+ positively selected. This clonotype was obtained from a man aged 25 to 40 in good health. V is TRBV5-1 and J is TRBJ1-5; 11 bases are a match to TRBD1. In DNA, the CDR3 is TGCGCCAGCAGCTCCGGGACAGGGGGTCAGCCCCAGCATTTT. Its translation is CASSSGTGGQPQHF.